The 30 T cell receptor beta chains in this list originate from one sample, sequenced in a study of neurological immune-mediated disorders. One entry per CDR3 protein results from TCRdb running MiXCR on the 5' RACE reads. The sample has 110,000 or so distinct CDR3 sequences, about 3.4% seen once. Sequencing input: PBMCs. These receptors were collected from a woman in her 30s with multiple sclerosis.

In this sample, this clonotype turned up many times. The genes are TRBV20-1 and TRBJ1-2, with D tentatively TRBD1 (6 bases). The germline V and J ends were trimmed by 6 bases and 0 bases, with 14 bases remaining between them. Germline values: CDR1 DFQATT, CDR2 SNEGSKA (reference sequence). The CDR3 is 14 amino acids. This chain's CDR3 is CSAGGPSTNYGYTF. The CDR3 DNA reads TGCAGTGCCGGGGGCCCCTCCACTAACTATGGCTACACCTTC.

At least ten counts were recorded for this clonotype. V and J are TRBV10-1 and TRBJ2-2; tentatively, D is TRBD1 or TRBD2 (5 bases each). This CDR3 has 13 residues. Trimming took 7 bases from V and 3 from J, leaving 9 bases between them. Germline CDR1 WNHNN, CDR2 SYGVQD (reference sequence). As DNA, the CDR3 is TGCGCCAGCATGGGGACCGACACCGGGGAGCTGTTTTTT. It translates to CASMGTDTGELFF.

This clonotype has at least ten counts. This chain connects TRBV20-1 to TRBJ2-7; D remains unclear. Trimming pared 3 bases from V and 6 bases from J, leaving 21 bases between. CDR1 is DFQATT, CDR2 SNEGSKA, per germline (reference sequence). The CDR3 is 15 amino acids. CDR3 region: CSARATRPPPLEQYF. The CDR3 nucleotides read TGCAGTGCTAGGGCCACGAGACCCCCACCCCTCGAGCAGTACTTC.

This clonotype was observed many times. The chain has TRBV20-1 and TRBJ2-1; D remains ambiguous. CDR3 length equals 13 residues. Germline V gene sequence: CDR1 DFQATT, CDR2 SNEGSKA (reference sequence). Trimming cost V 6 bases and J 2 bases, with 11 bases left between them. The CDR3 loop reads CSAPLWAYNEQFF. CDR3 nucleotide sequence: TGCAGTGCCCCCCTATGGGCCTACAATGAGCAGTTCTTC.

The sample holds many counts of this clonotype. CDR3 nucleotides: TGTGCCAGCCCAGGGGGGAACACTGAAGCTTTCTTT. This gives the protein CASPGGNTEAFF. The chain combines TRBV5-8 with TRBJ1-1; 7 bases agree with TRBD1. The germline CDR1 and CDR2 sequences are SGHTS and YDEGEE. V lost 7 bases, J lost 1 base, and 1 base stayed unmatched. The CDR3 has 12 residues. Full variable domain (outside the CDR3, taken from reference TRBV5-8 and TRBJ1-1): EAGVTQSPTHLIKTRGQQATLRCSPISGHTSVYWYQQALGLGLQFLLWYDEGEERNRGNFPPRFSGRQFPNYSSELNVNALELEDSALYLCASPGGNTEAFFGQGTRLTVV.

This clonotype was detected many times. This chain connects TRBV19 to TRBJ1-5; TRBD1 aligns across 7 bases. CDR1 LNHDA and CDR2 SQIVND come from the germline V gene (reference sequence). The CDR3 sequence is 15 residues long. J lost 2 bases, V lost 7 bases, and 8 bases had no gene match. CDR3 DNA: TGTGCCAGTAAGGCTAGCGGGACAGGCAATCAGCCCCAGCATTTT. Its translation is CASKASGTGNQPQHF. Combining the CDR3 with reference TRBV19 and TRBJ1-5 gives the whole variable domain DGGITQSPKYLFRKEGQNVTLSCEQNLNHDAMYWYRQDPGQGLRLIYYSQIVNDFQKGDIAEGYSVSREKKESFPLTVTSAQKNPTAFYLCASKASGTGNQPQHFGDGTRLSIL.

This clonotype was seen many times. V usage is TRBV10-3 and J usage is TRBJ2-3, with D unresolved. Trimming shortened V by 10 bases and J by 0 bases, and 8 bases separated the two germline ends. In germline, CDR1 is ENHRY, CDR2 SYGVKD. The length of the CDR3 is 12 residues. Here the CDR3 reads CATSTSTDTQYF. In DNA, the CDR3 is TGTGCCACGAGTACTAGCACAGATACGCAGTATTTT.

Ten or more counts support this clonotype. V and J are TRBV20-1 and TRBJ2-1; possible D gene TRBD2, 5 bases. This CDR3 is built from 15 residues. The V end was cut by 0 bases, the J end by 7 bases, with 16 bases between. Germline V gene lookup returns CDR1 DFQATT and CDR2 SNEGSKA (reference sequence). In DNA form, the CDR3 reads TGCAGTGCTAGAGATCAGGTAGCGCATAGGAATGAGCAGTTCTTC. It codes for CSARDQVAHRNEQFF.

This clonotype was seen many times. This sequence joins TRBV5-1 and TRBJ2-7, with D unclear. V lost 0 bases and J 3 bases, leaving 22 bases between the germline ends. Germline-derived CDR1 and CDR2 are SGHRS and YFSETQ. The CDR3 runs 18 residues. CDR3 bases: TGCGCCAGCAGCTTGGGTTTGAGTGCAGGCCACCCCCTCTACGAGCAGTACTTC. This translates into CASSLGLSAGHPLYEQYF.

This clonotype was seen repeatedly, ten times or more. The CDR3 nucleotides are TGTGCCAGCAGTTACTCGACTGATAGCGGGTTACTCTACGAGCAGTACTTC. Its protein product is CASSYSTDSGLLYEQYF. The chain combines TRBV6-2 or TRBV6-3 with TRBJ2-7; 7 nucleotides align to TRBD2. The junction had 11 bases not matched to a gene; V was cut back by 0 bases and J by 3 bases. CDR3 length: 17 residues. CDR1 is MNHEY, CDR2 SVGEGT, per germline.

This clonotype showed up many times. The chain is built from TRBV7-9 and TRBJ2-1; 12 nucleotides match TRBD2. The germline CDR1 and CDR2 sequences are SEHNR and FQNEAQ (reference sequence). The CDR3 consists of 16 residues. Trimming took 3 bases from V and 9 from J; bases not matched to a gene: 9. DNA of the CDR3: TGTGCCAGCAGCTTTTCCTGGACTAGCGGGATGGCTGAGCAGTTCTTC. Its protein product is CASSFSWTSGMAEQFF.

This clonotype occurred many times. The J gene is TRBJ2-1, the V gene TRBV3-1, with 10 bases fitting TRBD2. This CDR3 contains 15 residues. The germline CDR1 and CDR2 sequences are LGHDT and YNNKEL (reference sequence). With V trimmed by 2 bases and J by 8 bases, 6 bases remained unmatched. For the CDR3, the DNA is TGTGCCAGCAGCCAAACCCTAGCGGGGGCTGATGAGCAGTTCTTC. This gives the protein CASSQTLAGADEQFF.

This clonotype has at least ten counts. The chain has TRBV6-5 and TRBJ2-6, with 8 bases aligning to TRBD1. Germline V gene data show CDR1 as MNHEY and CDR2 as SVGAGI. This CDR3 region has 16 residues. The V gene end was trimmed by 6 bases and the J gene end by 0 bases; junction bases not matched to a gene: 4. The DNA for the CDR3 is TGTGCCAGCAGCCGGGACAGGACCTCTGGGGCCAACGTCCTGACTTTC. It is translated as CASSRDRTSGANVLTF.

This clonotype was observed at least ten times. This chain links TRBV20-1 with TRBJ2-1, with a tentative D call TRBD1 (6 bases). The ends were cut back, 0 bases at V and 7 bases at J, with 13 bases in the middle. CDR1 is DFQATT, CDR2 SNEGSKA, per germline (reference sequence). This CDR3 is 14 amino acids long. CDR3 DNA: TGCAGTGCTAGAGATTTGGGGGCCGAAAATGAGCAGTTCTTC. Its translation: CSARDLGAENEQFF.

This clonotype was seen repeatedly, ten times or more. The chain combines TRBV24-1 with TRBJ2-2, with D unclear. The CDR3 runs 14 residues. Trimming took off 10 bases at V and 4 bases at J, with 15 bases between the two ends. Germline CDR1 reads KGHDR; CDR2 reads SFDVKD. The CDR3, as DNA: TGTGCCACTTCAGACGGTCTGACCACCGGGGAGCTGTTTTTT. Protein sequence: CATSDGLTTGELFF.

This clonotype was seen repeatedly, ten times or more. The genes are TRBV7-6 and TRBJ2-1; 11 bases match TRBD2. The CDR3 totals 16 residues. CDR1 is SGHVS, CDR2 FNYEAQ, per germline. V was pared by 5 bases and J by 7 bases, with 10 bases of the junction left unmatched. The CDR3 coding sequence is TGTGCCAGCAGCCTCCCGGCTAGCGGGGGGCATAATGAGCAGTTCTTC. It yields the protein CASSLPASGGHNEQFF.

This clonotype was counted at least ten times. The chain links TRBV20-1 to TRBJ1-2; D gene unclear. Looked up from germline, CDR1 is DFQATT and CDR2 is SNEGSKA (reference sequence). The CDR3 has 13 amino acids. Deletions cut 3 bases from V and 6 bases from J, with 14 bases between. CDR3 nucleotides: TGCAGTGCTAGGAGTAGCGGAAGTCATGGCTACACCTTC. Its translation is CSARSSGSHGYTF.

This clonotype was found many times. The J gene is TRBJ2-5, the V gene TRBV20-1; D is uncertain. The CDR3 has 11 residues. Between the trimmed V and J ends, which lost 6 bases and 2 bases, there was a span of 7 bases. Germline V gene data show CDR1 as DFQATT and CDR2 as SNEGSKA (reference sequence). This CDR3 is CSASPQETQYF. The CDR3 DNA reads TGCAGTGCCTCTCCTCAAGAGACCCAGTACTTC.

This clonotype occurred a few times. The chain combines TRBV7-8 with TRBJ2-2; D uncertain. Germline CDR1 and CDR2: SGHVS and FQNEAQ. The CDR3 has 16 residues. Trimming left V 5 bases short and J 0 bases short, with 13 bases between. In DNA form, the CDR3 reads TGTGCCAGCAGCCCTGCTACTGTCACGAACACCGGGGAGCTGTTTTTT. This encodes CASSPATVTNTGELFF.

This clonotype was seen a handful of times. This CDR3 is CSDLATGNTEAFF. Here the CDR3 DNA reads TGCAGTGATCTAGCCACCGGCAACACTGAAGCTTTCTTT. This rearrangement joins TRBV20-1 to TRBJ1-1; the D is unclear. V shed 7 bases and J shed 2 bases, with 14 bases lying between them. The CDR3 loop spans 13 amino acids. CDR1 and CDR2 from the germline V gene are DFQATT and SNEGSKA (reference sequence).

This clonotype was counted ten times or more. The chain joins TRBV6-5 to TRBJ1-2, with 7 positions matching TRBD1. The V segment lost 2 bases and the J segment 8 bases; nucleotides outside the gene matches: 2. This CDR3 comprises 12 residues. Per the germline V gene, CDR1 is MNHEY and CDR2 is SVGAGI. The CDR3 DNA follows: TGTGCCAGCAGTTACGACAGGGAAGGCTACACCTTC. Its protein product is CASSYDREGYTF.

The genes are TRBV7-2 and TRBJ2-1; 9 positions match TRBD1. Germline lookup yields CDR1 SGHTA and CDR2 FQGNSA. The CDR3 is 13 residues long. J lost 8 bases, V lost 4 bases, and 3 bases had no gene match. The CDR3 bases are TGTGCCAGCAGCTGGAGACAGGGGGATGAGCAGTTCTTC. This encodes CASSWRQGDEQFF.

This clonotype was recorded many times. This chain joins TRBV4-1 and TRBJ2-3; TRBD1 aligns across 8 bases. The CDR3 runs to 16 residues. Trimming removed 1 base from V and 4 bases from J; junction bases left unmatched: 7. Germline V gene lookup returns CDR1 MGHRA and CDR2 YSYEKL. CDR3 region: CASSQGTGFGADTQYF. CDR3 in DNA: TGCGCCAGCAGCCAAGGGACAGGGTTTGGGGCAGATACGCAGTATTTT.

This clonotype was counted at least ten times. The J gene is TRBJ2-7, the V gene TRBV27, with D possibly being TRBD1 or TRBD2 (5 bases each). There are 14 residues in the CDR3. V was clipped by 2 bases and J by 2 bases, with 10 bases between them. CDR1 is MNHEY, CDR2 SMNVEV, per germline (reference sequence). The CDR3 reads CASSLLGRTYEQYF. CDR3 nucleotides: TGTGCCAGCAGTTTACTGGGACGAACCTACGAGCAGTACTTC.

This clonotype showed up many times. This chain uses TRBV7-9 with TRBJ2-3, with TRBD1 as a possible D gene (6 bases). Germline lookup yields CDR1 SEHNR and CDR2 FQNEAQ (reference sequence). The length of the CDR3 is 16 residues. V was pared by 1 base and J by 2 bases, with 13 bases between. The CDR3 bases are TGTGCCAGCAGCTTAGGGCTACAGGGTATCACAGATACGCAGTATTTT. This translates into CASSLGLQGITDTQYF.

This clonotype has ten or more counts. This chain connects TRBV20-1 to TRBJ2-7; tentative D call: TRBD2 (5 bases). From germline, CDR1 is DFQATT and CDR2 SNEGSKA (reference sequence). Trimming stripped 3 bases from V and 7 bases from J, with 16 bases between. This CDR3 region has 13 residues. The CDR3 sequence: CSASKRPPGEQYF. The CDR3 DNA sequence: TGCAGTGCTAGTAAGCGGCCCCCTGGAGAGCAGTACTTC.

The table lists this clonotype with many counts. The V and J genes are TRBV20-1 and TRBJ2-4; D assignment may be TRBD1 or TRBD2 (5 bases each). Germline CDR1 reads DFQATT; CDR2 reads SNEGSKA (reference sequence). The CDR3 is 15 amino acids. V lost 3 bases, J lost 4 bases, and 16 bases lay in between. CDR3 coding DNA: TGCAGTGCTAGGGCCCTCGGGACGGGAAAAAACATTCAGTACTTC. It codes for CSARALGTGKNIQYF.

At least ten counts were recorded for this clonotype. The genes are TRBV27 and TRBJ1-5, with D uncertain. Per the germline V gene, CDR1 is MNHEY and CDR2 is SMNVEV (reference sequence). V was trimmed by 5 bases and J by 1 base, leaving 6 bases between them. The CDR3 sequence is 13 residues long. The CDR3 DNA is TGTGCCAGCAGTCCCCGCAGCAATCAGCCCCAGCATTTT. Translating gives CASSPRSNQPQHF.

The rearrangement links TRBV7-2 to TRBJ2-1; D gene uncertain. CDR3 length equals 15 residues. The V gene's germline CDR1 is SGHTA and CDR2 FQGNSA. Trimming removed 1 base at V and 0 bases at J, with 7 bases between. The CDR3 DNA reads as TGTGCCAGCAGCTTAGTGAGGAGCTCCTACAATGAGCAGTTCTTC. This codes for CASSLVRSSYNEQFF.

At least ten counts were recorded for this clonotype. V usage is TRBV9 and J usage is TRBJ2-7; possible D gene TRBD2, 6 bases. Per the germline V gene, CDR1 is SGDLS and CDR2 is YYNGEE. Trimming took off 4 bases at V and 0 bases at J, with 14 bases between the two ends. CDR3 length equals 15 residues. CDR3 residues: CASSTSGLHSYEQYF. In nucleotides, the CDR3 is TGTGCCAGCAGCACCTCAGGACTACACTCCTACGAGCAGTACTTC.